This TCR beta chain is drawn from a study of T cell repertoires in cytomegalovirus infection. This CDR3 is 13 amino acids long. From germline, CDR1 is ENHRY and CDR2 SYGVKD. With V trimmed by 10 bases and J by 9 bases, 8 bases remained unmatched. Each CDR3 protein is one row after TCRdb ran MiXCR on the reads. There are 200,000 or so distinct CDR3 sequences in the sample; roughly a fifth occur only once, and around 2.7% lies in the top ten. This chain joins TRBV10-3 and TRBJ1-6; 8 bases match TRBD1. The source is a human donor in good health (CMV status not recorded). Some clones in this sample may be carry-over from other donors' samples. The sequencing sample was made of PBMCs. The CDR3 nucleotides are TGTGCCACCGGACAGGGCAAAAGTTCACCCCTCCACTTT. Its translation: CATGQGKSSPLHF.